The rows below give T cell receptor beta chains drawn from one sample of a study of shared clonotypes between healthy human individuals. The protocol was immunoSEQ multiplex PCR, while the TCRdb copy is restricted to in-frame clones and leaves out a portion. The sample gives around 2.5 million clones, approximately 93% of which show up once; around 0.37% is in the top ten. Sequenced input: naive CD4+ T cells from PBMCs. The source of these receptors is a young man in good health. Some clones in this sample may be carry-over from other donors' samples. The CDR3 runs from the conserved cysteine through the conserved F or W. The order of the fields is D gene, V gene, J gene, clone size, CDR3 DNA, CDR3 protein. The D gene is left open where the match is weak. Clone size is shown for a subset of rows, as once, few, many or a class of expanded clone.

>NA|TRBV28|TRBJ2-5|NA
TGTGCCAGCAGTTTATGGACTATTAGTTTGGAGACCCAGTACTTC
CASSLWTISLETQYF
>NA|TRBV5-1|TRBJ2-3|NA
TGCGCCAGCAGCTTGGGGGGCCGGACAGATACGCAGTATTTT
CASSLGGRTDTQYF
>NA|TRBV6-1|TRBJ1-1|NA
TGTGCCAGCGCCAGAGGCGCCAACACTGAAGCTTTCTTT
CASARGANTEAFF
>NA|TRBV2|TRBJ2-5|NA
TGTGCCAGCAAGCTATTGGCGGAGACCCAGTACTTC
CASKLLAETQYF
>TRBD1|TRBV6-4|TRBJ2-7|NA
TGTGCCAGCAGTGTTAGTCCCGGGACAGGGGGCGAGCAGTACTTC
CASSVSPGTGGEQYF
>NA|TRBV10-1|TRBJ2-7|NA
TGCGCCAGCAGTGAATCCAGAGCTTTGGGGGAGCAGTACTTC
CASSESRALGEQYF
>TRBD2|TRBV4-1|TRBJ2-7|NA
TGCGCCAGCAGCCAAGCTTCCCTAGCGGGTTCCTCCTACGAGCAGTACTTC
CASSQASLAGSSYEQYF
>TRBD1|TRBV7-9|TRBJ1-2|few
TGTGCCAGCAGCTTAGACAGGGGCTATGGCTACACCTTC
CASSLDRGYGYTF
>NA|TRBV5-1|TRBJ2-2|NA
TGCGCCAGCAGCTTGGCCGCGGGGTCCGGGGAGCTGTTTTTT
CASSLAAGSGELFF
>NA|TRBV12-2|TRBJ2-5|few
TGTGCAAGTCGCTCTACGATGGGACAGGGGGCTGGCCTGCAAGAGACCCAGTACTTC
CASRSTMGQGAGLQETQYF
>TRBD2|TRBV7-9|TRBJ2-1|NA
TGTGCCAGCAGCATAGCGGGAGCCTTATCCAGTGAGCAGTTCTTC
CASSIAGALSSEQFF
>NA|TRBV7-2|TRBJ2-5|NA
TGTGCCAGCAGCTTCTCTAGCAGGCAGACCCAGTACTTC
CASSFSSRQTQYF
>NA|TRBV5-1|TRBJ2-5|NA
TGCGCCAGCACCCTGGTTGGAGGGGGTGGGGAGACCCAGTACTTC
CASTLVGGGGETQYF
>NA|TRBV5-8|TRBJ2-7|NA
TGTGCCAGCAGCCAAACCGACAGTTCCTACGAGCAGTACTTC
CASSQTDSSYEQYF
>NA|TRBV5-6|TRBJ2-3|NA
TGTGCCAGCAGCTTGCGGCCGCAGAGCACAGATACGCAGTATTTT
CASSLRPQSTDTQYF
>NA|TRBV28|TRBJ1-2|NA
TGTGCCACCCTCCCAGAGTTCGTTTATGCAGAATATGGCTACACCTTC
CATLPEFVYAEYGYTF
>NA|TRBV9|TRBJ2-1|NA
TGTGCCAGCAGCGTAGACTCAAGCCCCGTGGACGAGCAGTTCTTC
CASSVDSSPVDEQFF
>NA|TRBV2|TRBJ1-1|NA
TGTGCCAGCAGTGCGCGGGGGCAAGGGGCTGAAGCTTTCTTT
CASSARGQGAEAFF
>NA|TRBV6-6|TRBJ2-7|NA
TGTGCCAGCAGTTATAGCATCTACGAGCAGTACTTC
CASSYSIYEQYF
>NA|TRBV25-1|TRBJ2-7|once
TGTGCCAGCAGTTCAACGACCCGCCGGTACTTC
CASSSTTRRYF
>TRBD1|TRBV10-3|TRBJ1-2|NA
TGTGCCATCAGGGGCTGGGACAGTGGAACTAACTATGGCTACACCTTC
CAIRGWDSGTNYGYTF
>NA|TRBV11-2|TRBJ2-4|NA
TGTGCCAGCAGCCAAGATGGGGTTAAAAACATTCAGTACTTC
CASSQDGVKNIQYF